The TCR beta chain under discussion was sequenced for a study of blood T cell repertoires in COVID-19. Study-level background: There were acute and convalescent COVID-19 samples, and they came from the United States, Italy and Spain.

Sequencing was performed with immunoSEQ multiplex PCR; in TCRdb, only in-frame clones are kept and a portion is missing. The sample yields approximately 200,000 clones, roughly 87% seen once. The CDR3 extends over 17 amino acids. V was pared by 0 bases and J by 1 base, with 13 bases between. Germline lookup yields CDR1 LNHNV and CDR2 YYDKDF (reference sequence). In its sample, this clone was seen once. V usage is TRBV15 and J usage is TRBJ1-5; D is undetermined. Sequencing used PBMCs or T cells enriched from blood (not recorded which). This TCR was sampled from a middle-aged woman with acute COVID-19. The CDR3 is CATSREAPLGSNQPQHF. CDR3 nucleotides: TGTGCCACCAGCAGAGAAGCTCCACTCGGGAGCAATCAGCCCCAGCATTTT.